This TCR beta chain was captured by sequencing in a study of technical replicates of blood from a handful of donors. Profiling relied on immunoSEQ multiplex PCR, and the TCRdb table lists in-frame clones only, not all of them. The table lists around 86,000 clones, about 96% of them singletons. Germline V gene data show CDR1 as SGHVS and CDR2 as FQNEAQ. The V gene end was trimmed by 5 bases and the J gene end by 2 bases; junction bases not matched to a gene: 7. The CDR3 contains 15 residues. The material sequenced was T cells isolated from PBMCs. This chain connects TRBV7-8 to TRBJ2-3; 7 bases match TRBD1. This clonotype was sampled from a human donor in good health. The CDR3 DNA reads TGTGCCAGCAGCGTATCCGGGACAGACACAGATACGCAGTATTTT. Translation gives CASSVSGTDTDTQYF.